This entry concerns a single T cell receptor (beta chain). Source study methods: How many nucleated cells were present was estimated from reference gene primer amplification. Assay: immunoSEQ multiplex PCR; the TCRdb copy retains only in-frame clones and omits some. The V and J calls and clone size are taken from that table; D and trimming were inferred from the DNA. The data hold 90,000 or so clones, with around 88% observed a single time. This entry comes from a study of blood T cell repertoires in COVID-19. Study in general: Acute-phase and convalescent COVID-19 samples originated in the United States, Italy and Spain. T cells, B-cell-depleted T cells, or PBMCs provided the cDNA or gDNA that served as material.

The germline V gene encodes CDR1 MDHEN and CDR2 SYDVKM. Trimming took off 2 bases at V and 6 bases at J, with 13 bases between the two ends. The CDR3 totals 14 residues. The receptor comes from a man aged 50-59 years with active COVID-19. Sample: peripheral blood. The chain has TRBV28 and TRBJ1-2; the D is unclear. The CDR3 region has the DNA TGTGCCAGCAGTTTAGGCCGCGGAGGGCATGGCTACACCTTC. This encodes CASSLGRGGHGYTF.